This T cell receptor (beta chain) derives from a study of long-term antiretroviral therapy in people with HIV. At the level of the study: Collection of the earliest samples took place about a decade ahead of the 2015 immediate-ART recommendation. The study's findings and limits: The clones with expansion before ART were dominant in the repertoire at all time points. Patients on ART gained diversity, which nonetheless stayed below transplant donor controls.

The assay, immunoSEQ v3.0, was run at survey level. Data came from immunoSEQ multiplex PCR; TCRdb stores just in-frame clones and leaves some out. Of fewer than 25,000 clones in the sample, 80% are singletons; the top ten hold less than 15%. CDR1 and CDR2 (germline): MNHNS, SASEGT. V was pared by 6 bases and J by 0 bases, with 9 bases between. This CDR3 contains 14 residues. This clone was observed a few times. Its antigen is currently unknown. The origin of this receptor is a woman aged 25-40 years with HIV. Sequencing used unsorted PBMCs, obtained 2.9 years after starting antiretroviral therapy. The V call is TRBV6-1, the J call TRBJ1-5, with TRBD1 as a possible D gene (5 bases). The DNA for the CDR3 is TGTGCCAGCAGCCGACAGACTAGCAATCAGCCCCAGCATTTT. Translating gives CASSRQTSNQPQHF.